The sequence of this T cell receptor (beta chain) was determined in a study of blood T cell repertoires in COVID-19 (dated by TCRdb to 2020 to 2021). Notes on the research overall: Samples from collaborators originated in the United States, Italy and Spain and spanned both the acute and convalescent phases of COVID-19. The prospective study material was composed of cDNA or gDNA derived from T cells, B-cell-depleted T cells, or PBMCs. The dataset comprised deeply sampled blood TCRbeta repertoires from subjects exposed to, actively infected with, or recovered from COVID-19. A freely available public database, intended as a resource for researchers studying the immune response to SARS-CoV-2, is where the repertoires were released. Samples were obtained from the ongoing ImmuneRACE study (first 160 participants) and from roughly 1,300 subjects provided by 6 global collaborators. A de-identified subject ID, COVID-19 status, age in years and sex were almost always included in the sample metadata. Where available, HLA class I and class II types were taken from metadata supplied by the sample provider and were not determined by assay-based typing.

Note on this clone: Its antigen remains undetermined. Within one base of it there is no much larger clone, and no base qualities were kept.

The CDR3 has 18 amino acids, counting the end cysteine and phenylalanine. The CDR3 DNA has 54 bases and is translated from base 1. Here V drops 4 bases and J drops 3 bases, and the junction holds 9 bases not matched to any gene. For CDR1 and CDR2, the germline V gene (reference sequence) lists GTSNPN and SVGIG. TCRbeta CDR3 regions were amplified from genomic DNA using the immunoSEQ Assay, a bias-controlled multiplex PCR. On the study's bioinformatics: The number of nucleated cells in each sample was estimated by amplification of reference gene primers within the assay. To quantify the absolute abundance of each unique TCRbeta CDR3 rearrangement, sequence reads were collapsed and filtered. Productive Simpson clonality was computed per sample as the square root of Simpson's diversity index over productive rearrangements. As stored in TCRdb, this immuneACCESS dataset retains in-frame rearrangements with V and J assigned. A fraction of the clones does not appear; measured against another copy, unresolved V genes explain less than half of the discrepancy, and the remainder lacks a known reason. The V and J calls and clone size were taken over from that table, and D and trimming were inferred from the DNA. For this sample there are 250,000 to 350,000 clones; roughly 82% appear just once. Jointly, the top ten make up around 1.5% of the sample.

Whole blood was collected in K2EDTA tubes by collaborating institutions according to the institutions' own protocols. Collaborator samples were shipped for TCRbeta analysis as frozen whole blood, isolated PBMCs, or DNA extracted from either sample type. Study-wide conclusions, independent of this receptor: Clinical and demographic metadata were provided uncurated, with the amount varying by source and participant.

This sequence originates from a woman aged 45-59 years with acute or convalescent COVID-19. The sequence is built from TRBV30 and TRBJ2-6; TRBD2 lines up with 13 middle nucleotides. Sequencing was done on a sample of peripheral blood. The base sequence is TGTGCCTGGACCGCCCCGGGACTAGCGGGATTTGGGGCCAACGTCCTGACTTTC. It translates as CAWTAPGLAGFGANVLTF. The CDR3, completed at both ends by the reference TRBV30 and TRBJ2-6 genes, gives the full variable domain SQTIHQWPATLVQPVGSPLSLECTVEGTSNPNLYWYRQAAGRGLQLLFYSVGIGQISSEVPQNLSASRPQDRQFILSSKKLLLSDSGFYLCAWTAPGLAGFGANVLTFGAGSRLTVL.